The next 21 T cell receptor beta chains were all read from a single sample in a study of T cell clonality in common variable immunodeficiency (dated by TCRdb to between 2015 and 2016). Library prep was done by the immunoSEQ multiplex PCR assay. TCRdb re-hosts the immuneACCESS table, in-frame sequences only. Its copies lack some clones; in the studies checked, an unresolved V gene accounts for under half of them, and the cause for the rest is not known. This sample has tens of thousands of clones, none of them a singleton. The ten most abundant clones make up more than 3% of the sample. The sequenced material came from peripheral blood mononuclear cells. The source is a person between 18 and 70 years old in good health.

This clone was picked up many times. The CDR3 extends 3 residues past the end of the read, so its final part is completed from the germline J gene. The chain couples TRBV10-1 to TRBJ2-3; TRBD2 aligns across 10 bases. The CDR3 sequence is 16 residues long. The J segment lost 4 bases and the V segment lost 5 bases, leaving 9 bases of the junction unmatched. Germline V gives CDR1 WNHNN, CDR2 SYGVQD (reference sequence). The CDR3 sequence is CASSRWSTSGADTQYF. The sequenced part of the CDR3 DNA is TGCGCCAGCAGTCGGTGGAGTACTAGCGGGGCAGATACG.

In this sample, this clone turned up many times. Read data end 3 residues before the CDR3 end; the end is taken from the germline J gene. The V call is TRBV11-3, the J call TRBJ2-1, with 7 bases fitting TRBD2. The CDR3 has 13 residues. After removal of 3 bases from V and 9 bases from J, the junction contained 5 bases not matched to a gene. Germline CDR1 and CDR2: SGHNT and YENEEA. The CDR3 sequence is CASSFGGRSEQFF. Partial CDR3 DNA: TGTGCCAGCAGCTTCGGCGGGAGATCTGAG.

About this clone itself: With the read ending 3 residues before the CDR3 end, the germline J gene is used to fill in that end. The chain combines TRBV13 with TRBJ2-7; 9 nucleotides match TRBD1. The V gene's germline CDR1 is PRHDT and CDR2 FYEKMQ (reference sequence). This CDR3 has 14 residues. V was pared by 8 bases and J by 6 bases, with 11 bases of the junction left unmatched. CDR3 loop: CASCPGTGSCEQYF. The CDR3 bases that were read are TGTGCCAGCTGTCCCGGGACAGGGAGCTGCGAG.

This clone was seen many times. The sequence runs out 3 residues before the end of the CDR3; the remainder is reconstructed from the germline J gene. The chain recombines TRBV30 with TRBJ2-2, with 10 bases fitting TRBD1. CDR3 length: 13 amino acids. Per germline, CDR1 GTSNPN and CDR2 SVGIG (reference sequence). The sequenced part of the CDR3 DNA is TGTGCCTGGGGAGGGACAGGGGATGAAAAG. Protein sequence: CAWGGTGDEK. From start to end, the CDR3 is CAWGGTGDEKLFF.

The table lists this clone with many counts. Coverage ceases 3 residues before the CDR3 finishes, and the germline J gene fills in the end. The rearrangement uses TRBV28 and TRBJ2-7, with 11 bases fitting TRBD1. V lost 5 bases and J lost 4; bases outside the gene matches: 7. Germline CDR1 is MDHEN and CDR2 is SYDVKM. The CDR3 is 15 amino acids. The sequenced CDR3 bases are TGTGCCAGCAGTGCGGACGGGGACAGGGGGTACGAG. It yields the protein CASSADGDRGYE. The whole CDR3 sequence is CASSADGDRGYEQYF.

This clone has a count of ten or more. The read falls 3 residues short of the CDR3 end, and the missing part is taken from the germline J gene. This sequence joins TRBV7-9 and TRBJ1-1, with D hard to call. Germline lookup yields CDR1 SEHNR and CDR2 FQNEAQ (reference sequence). The CDR3 runs to 12 residues. The V and J ends lost 7 bases and 1 base respectively, with 7 bases between them. The CDR3 region is CASKTQNTEAFF. The CDR3 bases that were read are TGTGCCAGCAAGACACAGAACACTGAA.

This clone has only a few counts. A much larger clone sits a single nucleotide away, making a read error possible. Read sequence stops 3 residues before the CDR3 end, and the germline J gene provides the missing end. This sample also contains other DNA sequences that code for the same CDR3. The chain uses TRBV19 and TRBJ2-6; D is perhaps TRBD2 (7 bases). Looked up from germline, CDR1 is LNHDA and CDR2 is SQIVND (reference sequence). The CDR3 totals 16 residues. The part of the CDR3 DNA that was read is TGCGCCAGTAGTATTAGGGGGGGCTCAGGGGCCAACGTC. This sequence encodes CASSIRGGSGANV. The whole CDR3 sequence is CASSIRGGSGANVLTF.

This clone was detected many times. The sequence runs out 3 residues before the end of the CDR3; the remainder is reconstructed from the germline J gene. The chain links TRBV10-1 to TRBJ2-7, with D maybe TRBD1 (5 bases). The germline gives CDR1 WNHNN, CDR2 SYGVQD (reference sequence). The CDR3 covers 16 residues. Between the trimmed V and J ends, which lost 2 bases and 3 bases, there was a span of 17 bases. CDR3 in amino acids: CASSELGTGSIYEQYF. The sequenced part of the CDR3 DNA is TGCGCCAGCAGTGAGCTTGGCACAGGATCCATCTACGAG.

This clone showed up many times. The read ends 3 residues before the CDR3 terminus; that terminus is restored from the germline J gene. The V gene is TRBV9, the J gene TRBJ2-5; 13 bases match TRBD2. Per germline, CDR1 SGDLS and CDR2 YYNGEE. CDR3 length equals 17 residues. Trimming took 0 bases from V and 2 from J; bases not matched to a gene: 4. CDR3 sequence: CASSVAGTSGTQETQYF. The CDR3 bases that were read are TGTGCCAGCAGCGTAGCTGGGACTAGCGGGACTCAAGAGACC. Drawing the rest from reference TRBV9 and TRBJ2-5, the complete variable domain is DSGVTQTPKHLITATGQRVTLRCSPRSGDLSVYWYQQSLDQGLQFLIQYYNGEERAKGNILERFSAQQFPDLHSELNLSSLELGDSALYFCASSVAGTSGTQETQYFGPGTRLLVL.

This clone was recorded many times. The CDR3 goes on 3 residues after the read ends, and that part is filled in from the germline J gene. V usage is TRBV5-1 and J usage is TRBJ2-7; TRBD1 is a possible D gene (6 bases). V lost 0 bases, J lost 1 base, and 8 bases lay in between. The germline V gene has CDR1 SGHRS and CDR2 YFSETQ. The CDR3 consists of 14 residues. The DNA read from the CDR3 is TGCGCCAGCAGCTTGGTGACAGGATCCTACGAG. As protein: CASSLVTGSYE. The CDR3 as a whole reads CASSLVTGSYEQYF.

In its sample, this clone was seen many times. The missing CDR3 end, 3 residues past where the read stops, is filled in from the germline J gene. The chain recombines TRBV20-1 with TRBJ2-2, with TRBD1 identical over 7 bases. CDR1 and CDR2 (germline): DFQATT, SNEGSKA (reference sequence). The CDR3 runs 13 residues. CDR3 DNA, as far as it was read: TGCAGTGCTCCCGGGACAGCTAATGAAAAG. This codes for CSAPGTANEK. The entire CDR3 protein is CSAPGTANEKLFF.

This clone was observed many times. The sequenced part of the CDR3 DNA is TGTGCCAGCAGCCCTCGAGCGGGAGCAAGAGGCATT. It yields the protein CASSPRAGARGI. The complete CDR3 sequence is CASSPRAGARGIQYF. The rearrangement uses TRBV7-2 and TRBJ2-4, with TRBD2 identical over 8 bases. The read finishes 3 residues shy of the CDR3 end, and the germline J gene is used to complete it. Germline values: CDR1 SGHTA, CDR2 FQGNSA. This CDR3 is 15 amino acids long. V gave up 5 bases and J gave up 9 bases; unmatched junction bases: 12.

This clone has at least ten counts. The read ends 3 residues early relative to the CDR3; the germline J gene fills the gap. The J gene is TRBJ1-1, the V gene TRBV5-1; no clear D gene. The germline gives CDR1 SGHRS, CDR2 YFSETQ. V was trimmed by 1 base and J by 7 bases, leaving 8 bases between them. The CDR3 loop spans 12 amino acids. This CDR3 is CASSLKSGEAFF. The sequenced part of the CDR3 DNA is TGCGCCAGCAGCTTGAAGTCCGGTGAA.

This clone was seen at least ten times. The read halts 3 residues ahead of the CDR3 end, with the missing end drawn from the germline J gene. The chain employs TRBV7-9 and TRBJ1-4; D remains ambiguous. Germline CDR1 SEHNR, CDR2 FQNEAQ (reference sequence). This CDR3 has 12 residues. V lost 0 bases, J lost 10 bases, and 6 bases lay in between. CDR3 bases read: TGTGCCAGCAGCTTAGCTGAGGGAAAA. It is translated as CASSLAEGK. The complete CDR3 sequence is CASSLAEGKLFF.

This clone appeared many times. The CDR3 is cut off 3 residues early in the read; its end comes from the germline J gene. The V gene is TRBV12-3 or TRBV12-4, the J gene TRBJ2-2; either TRBD1 or TRBD2 may supply D (5 bases each). This CDR3 is 13 amino acids long. Trimming took 7 bases from V and 4 from J, leaving 10 bases between them. Incomplete CDR3 DNA: TGTGCCAGCACTCTGAGGGGCACCGGGGAG. Protein product: CASTLRGTGE. The complete CDR3 sequence is CASTLRGTGELFF.

The table lists this clone with many counts. The read falls 3 residues short of the CDR3 end, and the missing part is taken from the germline J gene. J is TRBJ2-7 and V is TRBV20-1; maybe TRBD2 (6 bases). The CDR3 covers 16 residues. CDR1 and CDR2 (germline): DFQATT, SNEGSKA (reference sequence). The V gene lost 1 base and the J gene lost 0 bases, with 16 bases spanning the gap. This chain's CDR3 is CSARAFGGSSSYEQYF. The CDR3 DNA, read in part, is TGCAGTGCTAGAGCGTTTGGAGGGTCCAGCTCCTACGAG.

This clone was counted at least ten times. The read stops 3 residues short of the end of the CDR3; the missing end is completed from the germline J gene. The chain couples TRBV30 to TRBJ1-3; unclear D gene. V lost 2 bases to trimming and J lost 4 bases, with 6 bases between them. The CDR3 is 12 amino acids. Looked up from germline, CDR1 is GTSNPN and CDR2 is SVGIG (reference sequence). The CDR3 is CAWSHKGNTIYF. The DNA read from the CDR3 is TGTGCCTGGAGTCACAAGGGAAACACC.

This clone was seen many times. The read ends 3 residues shy of where the CDR3 ends; the end is completed using the germline J gene. This chain joins TRBV3-1 (or the pseudogene TRBV3-2) and TRBJ2-1, with TRBD1 matching 9 bases. The CDR3 has 16 residues. Germline values: CDR1 LGHDT, CDR2 YNNKEL (reference sequence). J lost 9 bases, V lost 2 bases, and 11 bases had no gene match. CDR3 residues: CASSQNPGQGDSEQFF. Incomplete CDR3 DNA: TGTGCCAGCAGCCAAAATCCGGGACAGGGAGACAGTGAG.

At least ten counts were recorded for this clone. The CDR3 end falls 3 residues outside the read, so it is completed with the germline J gene. This sequence joins TRBV4-1 and TRBJ1-1, with a possible D match to TRBD1 (5 bases). The CDR3 loop spans 18 amino acids. V gave up 1 base and J gave up 1 base, with 19 bases separating them. The germline gives CDR1 MGHRA, CDR2 YSYEKL. The CDR3 sequence: CASSQAAVQVLRNTEAFF. The sequenced part of the CDR3 DNA is TGCGCCAGCAGCCAAGCAGCCGTACAGGTTCTCAGGAACACTGAA.

In this sample, this clone turned up many times. With the read ending 3 residues before the CDR3 end, the germline J gene is used to fill in that end. The chain is built from TRBV7-8 and TRBJ2-2; 7 bases line up with TRBD1. Germline V lookup: CDR1 SGHVS, CDR2 FQNEAQ. The CDR3 extends over 16 amino acids. The J segment lost 1 base and the V segment lost 7 bases, leaving 9 bases of the junction unmatched. This CDR3 is CASTTGAVQNTGELFF. The part of the CDR3 DNA that was read is TGTGCCAGCACAACAGGGGCCGTTCAGAACACCGGGGAG.

In this sample, this clone turned up many times. The read stops 3 residues short of the end of the CDR3; the missing end is completed from the germline J gene. The chain recombines TRBV20-1 with TRBJ2-7, with 11 bases lining up with TRBD2. The CDR3 has 16 amino acids. V lost 2 bases and J lost 4; bases outside the gene matches: 10. CDR1 is DFQATT, CDR2 SNEGSKA, per germline (reference sequence). The sequenced CDR3 bases are TGCAGTGCTAGAAGGTCTCTAGCGGGGGGCCTTTACGAG. Translated: CSARRSLAGGLYE. The entire CDR3 is CSARRSLAGGLYEQYF.